Presented here are 18 T cell receptor beta chains from one specimen sequenced in a study of PD-L1 blockade in urothelial cancer. Some clones are missing from TCRdb's copy, which holds only in-frame ones; the method was immunoSEQ multiplex PCR. The sample includes around 80,000 clones, approximately 86% of them seen just once. The input for sequencing was PBMCs, taken around atezolizumab (anti-PD-L1) treatment. The source of these receptors is a woman in her seventies with urothelial cancer.

This chain uses TRBV7-9 with TRBJ1-1, with a possible D match to TRBD1 (6 bases). The germline V gene encodes CDR1 SEHNR and CDR2 FQNEAQ (reference sequence). The CDR3 runs to 16 residues. V lost 3 bases, J lost 1 base, and 15 bases lay in between. The CDR3 coding sequence is TGTGCCAGCAGCTTTCGACCGGGACACCAGAACACTGAAGCTTTCTTT. It translates to CASSFRPGHQNTEAFF.

This clone has only one observation. The rearrangement joins TRBV30 to TRBJ2-7; 9 bases map to TRBD2. Trimming took 2 bases from V and 1 from J; bases not matched to a gene: 3. This CDR3 is 14 amino acids long. Germline CDR1 is GTSNPN and CDR2 is SVGIG (reference sequence). CDR3 sequence (DNA): TGTGCCTGGAGTACGAGCGGGGGGTCCTACGAGCAGTACTTC. As protein: CAWSTSGGSYEQYF. Based on the CDR3 plus reference TRBV30 and TRBJ2-7, the full variable domain is SQTIHQWPATLVQPVGSPLSLECTVEGTSNPNLYWYRQAAGRGLQLLFYSVGIGQISSEVPQNLSASRPQDRQFILSSKKLLLSDSGFYLCAWSTSGGSYEQYFGPGTRLTVT.

This clone was counted once. The chain recombines TRBV5-1 with TRBJ1-1; D ambiguous. Germline lookup yields CDR1 SGHRS and CDR2 YFSETQ. The CDR3 loop spans 13 amino acids. Trimming took off 3 bases at V and 1 base at J, with 7 bases between the two ends. Here the CDR3 DNA reads TGCGCCAGCAGCTACGCAGGGAACACTGAAGCTTTCTTT. It specifies CASSYAGNTEAFF. Supplemented by reference TRBV5-1 and TRBJ1-1, the full variable domain reads KAGVTQTPRYLIKTRGQQVTLSCSPISGHRSVSWYQQTPGQGLQFLFEYFSETQRNKGNFPGRFSGRQFSNSRSEMNVSTLELGDSALYLCASSYAGNTEAFFGQGTRLTVV.

The chain couples TRBV28 to TRBJ1-5; D remains ambiguous. The CDR3 totals 14 residues. Per the germline V gene, CDR1 is MDHEN and CDR2 is SYDVKM. With 2 bases removed from V and 6 bases from J, the gap between germline ends came to 11 bases. For the CDR3, the DNA is TGTGCCAGCAGTTTAAGTCTGGGCTCTCAGCCCCAGCATTTT. It specifies CASSLSLGSQPQHF. The full variable domain, rest sourced from reference TRBV28 and TRBJ1-5, is DVKVTQSSRYLVKRTGEKVFLECVQDMDHENMFWYRQDPGLGLRLIYFSYDVKMKEKGDIPEGYSVSREKKERFSLILESASTNQTSMYLCASSLSLGSQPQHFGDGTRLSIL.

The chain carries TRBV2 and TRBJ2-3; 9 bases are shared with TRBD2. Germline values: CDR1 SNHLY, CDR2 FYNNEI. With 5 bases clipped from V and 2 bases from J, the junction kept 20 bases outside the gene matches. CDR3 length equals 20 residues. The DNA for the CDR3 is TGTGCCAGCAGTACCCCCGAGACTAGCGGAGAGGTGGGCGCCACAGATACGCAGTATTTT. Its translation: CASSTPETSGEVGATDTQYF. Drawing the rest from reference TRBV2 and TRBJ2-3, the complete variable domain is EPEVTQTPSHQVTQMGQEVILRCVPISNHLYFYWYRQILGQKVEFLVSFYNNEISEKSEIFDDQFSVERPDGSNFTLKIRSTKLEDSAMYFCASSTPETSGEVGATDTQYFGPGTRLTVL.

This clone has a single count. The J gene is TRBJ1-1, the V gene TRBV30, with a weak D call TRBD1 (6 bases). The V end lost 0 bases, the J end lost 5 bases, and 13 bases lay between the germline ends. The CDR3 has 14 residues. Germline lookup yields CDR1 GTSNPN and CDR2 SVGIG (reference sequence). In nucleotides, the CDR3 is TGTGCCTGGAGTGTGCAACAGGGAAGGACTGAAGCTTTCTTT. It yields the protein CAWSVQQGRTEAFF.

This chain connects TRBV2 to TRBJ2-5; a weak D match, TRBD2 (6 bases). Trimming stripped 6 bases from V and 9 bases from J, with 29 bases between. The CDR3 extends over 17 amino acids. Per germline, CDR1 SNHLY and CDR2 FYNNEI. The CDR3 reads CASRLRLEAGRGGSQYF. The CDR3 DNA reads TGTGCCAGCAGACTGAGGCTTGAGGCGGGCCGGGGAGGCTCCCAGTACTTC.

V and J are TRBV9 and TRBJ1-4, with D possibly TRBD1 on 5 matching bases. In germline, CDR1 is SGDLS, CDR2 YYNGEE. The germline V and J ends were trimmed by 0 bases and 0 bases, with 15 bases remaining between them. The CDR3 is made up of 18 amino acids. This CDR3 is CASSVVDSFSTTNEKLFF. The CDR3 region has the DNA TGTGCCAGCAGCGTAGTCGACAGCTTTTCGACAACTAATGAAAAACTGTTTTTT.

The V gene is TRBV7-9, the J gene TRBJ2-7; 10 bases are shared with TRBD2. Per germline, CDR1 SEHNR and CDR2 FQNEAQ (reference sequence). V gave up 6 bases and J gave up 3 bases; unmatched junction bases: 5. The CDR3 runs to 14 residues. This CDR3 reads CASSLAGVVYEQYF. The CDR3 nucleotides are TGTGCCAGCAGTCTAGCGGGAGTTGTCTACGAGCAGTACTTC.

This clone was seen at least ten times. The rearrangement links TRBV5-1 to TRBJ1-2; 8 bases match TRBD1. This CDR3 region has 15 residues. V shed 0 bases, J shed 6 bases, and the junction held 7 bases outside the gene matches. Germline loops: CDR1 SGHRS, CDR2 YFSETQ. CDR3 sequence: CASSLATETGDGYTF. Here the CDR3 DNA reads TGCGCCAGCAGCTTGGCCACTGAGACAGGGGATGGCTACACCTTC.

The genes are TRBV7-6 and TRBJ2-7; possibly TRBD2 for D (6 bases). The CDR3 contains 16 residues. Germline V gene sequence: CDR1 SGHVS, CDR2 FNYEAQ. The V end lost 5 bases, the J end lost 3 bases, and 20 bases lay between the germline ends. The CDR3 spells CASSPRGVVEGYEQYF. The DNA for the CDR3 is TGTGCCAGCAGCCCCCGCGGGGTAGTAGAGGGCTACGAGCAGTACTTC. The variable domain in full, with the rest retrieved from reference TRBV7-6 and TRBJ2-7, is GAGVSQSPRYKVTKRGQDVALRCDPISGHVSLYWYRQALGQGPEFLTYFNYEAQQDKSGLPNDRFSAERPEGSISTLTIQRTEQRDSAMYRCASSPRGVVEGYEQYFGPGTRLTVT.

The chain combines TRBV11-2 with TRBJ1-2, with D possibly matching TRBD1 (5 bases). Trimming took off 3 bases at V and 1 base at J, with 18 bases between the two ends. The CDR3 has 17 residues. CDR1 and CDR2 (germline): SGHAT, FQNNGV. As DNA, the CDR3 is TGTGCCAGCAGCTTCTCTCTCGACAGAGCATTTAACTATGGCTACACCTTC. It codes for CASSFSLDRAFNYGYTF.

This chain connects TRBV7-9 to TRBJ2-1; the match to TRBD1 covers 7 bases. Germline CDR1 and CDR2: SEHNR and FQNEAQ (reference sequence). Unmatched junction bases numbered 7, after V lost 5 bases and J lost 0 bases. The CDR3 runs to 16 residues. The CDR3: CASSPRQGSSYNEQFF. Written as DNA, the CDR3 is TGTGCCAGCAGCCCGAGACAGGGAAGCTCCTACAATGAGCAGTTCTTC.

The chain combines TRBV11-2 with TRBJ2-1, with D tentatively TRBD2 (6 bases). Trimming pared 8 bases from V and 4 bases from J, leaving 15 bases between. The CDR3 runs 14 residues. CDR1 is SGHAT and CDR2 is FQNNGV in the germline V gene. CDR3 in DNA: TGTGCCAGCTGCCGGGACTTGGGGTACAATGAGCAGTTCTTC. This translates into CASCRDLGYNEQFF.

As to this clone: A read error may produce the germline difference seen at one junction end. V is TRBV5-4 and J is TRBJ2-7, with D tentatively TRBD1 or TRBD2 (5 bases each). CDR3 length: 16 residues. From germline, CDR1 is SGHNT and CDR2 YYREEE (reference sequence). CDR3 coding DNA: TGTGCCAGCACCTTGGGAGCAGGGTTGGGCTCCTACGAGCAGTACTTC. Translated, it gives CASTLGAGLGSYEQYF.

The CDR3 nucleotides read TGTGCCAGCAGCGGGCCCGGGGAGAACACTGAAGCTTTCTTT. This encodes CASSGPGENTEAFF. The V and J genes are TRBV7-9 and TRBJ1-1; D gene unclear. The ends were cut back, 5 bases at V and 1 base at J, with 11 bases in the middle. The CDR3 loop spans 14 amino acids. Germline V lookup: CDR1 SEHNR, CDR2 FQNEAQ (reference sequence).

The chain is built from TRBV9 and TRBJ2-4; a possible D gene is TRBD1 (5 bases). This CDR3 has 14 amino acids. Germline loops: CDR1 SGDLS, CDR2 YYNGEE. Deletions cut 4 bases from V and 3 bases from J, with 11 bases between. The CDR3 DNA reads TGTGCCAGCAGCCCGCGCAGGGACAAAAACATTCAGTACTTC. It specifies CASSPRRDKNIQYF.

The chain has TRBV15 and TRBJ1-6, with a possible D match to TRBD1 (6 bases). Per germline, CDR1 LNHNV and CDR2 YYDKDF (reference sequence). The CDR3 covers 15 residues. The ends were cut back, 3 bases at V and 7 bases at J, with 13 bases in the middle. In DNA form, the CDR3 reads TGTGCCACCAGCAGGTCGAACAGGGAGAATTCACCCCTCCACTTT. It codes for CATSRSNRENSPLHF.